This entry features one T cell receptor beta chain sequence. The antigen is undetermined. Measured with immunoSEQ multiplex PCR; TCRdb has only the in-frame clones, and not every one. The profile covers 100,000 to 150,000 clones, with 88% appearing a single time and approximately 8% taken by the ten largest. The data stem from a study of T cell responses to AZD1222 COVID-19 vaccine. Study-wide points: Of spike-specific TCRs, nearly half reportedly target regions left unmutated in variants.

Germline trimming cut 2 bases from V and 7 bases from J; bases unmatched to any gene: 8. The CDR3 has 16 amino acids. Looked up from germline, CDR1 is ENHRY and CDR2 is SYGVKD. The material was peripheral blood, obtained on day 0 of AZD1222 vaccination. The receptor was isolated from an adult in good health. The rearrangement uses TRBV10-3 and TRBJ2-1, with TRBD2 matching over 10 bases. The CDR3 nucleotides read TGTGCCATCAGTGAGCCGAAAGGACTAGCGGAGAATGAGCAGTTCTTC. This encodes CAISEPKGLAENEQFF.